One and the same sample provided the 9 T cell receptor beta chains below, sequenced in a study of monozygotic twins with inflammatory bowel disease (dated by TCRdb to the late 2010s). Receptors were amplified or captured by 5' RACE. Data came from an Illumina HiSeq 2500. Each entry corresponds to one CDR3 protein sequence from reads that TCRdb reprocessed, and DNA is not given. The table for this sample shows approximately 85,000 distinct CDR3 sequences. Approximately 7% of the sample rests with the top ten. The specimen sequenced was blood. The receptor set was obtained from a human donor with ulcerative colitis or Crohn's disease, or a healthy co-twin of an affected twin (not recorded which).

CDR3 sequence reads: CASSPLAGGDYNEQFF. V usage is TRBV5-1 and J usage is TRBJ2-1; TCRdb designates TRBD2, a call that cannot be tested without DNA. CDR1 is SGHRS, CDR2 YFSETQ, per germline. This CDR3 is 16 amino acids long.

The chain recombines TRBV2 with TRBJ2-2. Germline V gives CDR1 SNHLY, CDR2 FYNNEI. The CDR3 loop spans 15 amino acids. CDR3 amino acids: CASRETGTNTGELFF.

This chain connects TRBV12-3 or TRBV12-4 to TRBJ1-1. This CDR3 region has 12 residues. The CDR3 sequence: CASSRGTSEAFF.

V gene TRBV20-1 combines with J gene TRBJ1-2. Germline V gene lookup returns CDR1 DFQATT and CDR2 SNEGSKA (reference sequence). The CDR3 covers 14 residues. CDR3 loop: CSARRAQTGEGYTF.

This chain joins TRBV5-1 and TRBJ2-3; absent DNA, TCRdb's TRBD2 call cannot be checked. The CDR3 runs 17 residues. Germline values: CDR1 SGHRS, CDR2 YFSETQ. The CDR3 sequence is CASSLEGPSRGTDTQYF.

The V gene is TRBV6-5, the J gene TRBJ2-1; the D gene TCRdb calls, TRBD1, cannot be checked with no DNA. CDR1 and CDR2 (germline): MNHEY, SVGAGI. The CDR3 totals 19 residues. The CDR3 sequence: CASSYSLYYRDRGTNEQFF.

This chain links TRBV7-8 with TRBJ1-1; the TCRdb D gene call, TRBD1, has no DNA to confirm it. The length of the CDR3 is 13 residues. CDR1 is SGHVS, CDR2 FQNEAQ, per germline. The CDR3 is CASSLSNPPEAFF.

The chain recombines TRBV20-1 with TRBJ1-5; TCRdb's assignment of TRBD1 cannot be checked, as there is no DNA. Germline V gives CDR1 DFQATT, CDR2 SNEGSKA (reference sequence). This CDR3 comprises 13 residues. CDR3: CSAADREDQPQHF.

This chain joins TRBV5-6 and TRBJ1-5. This CDR3 contains 17 residues. Germline values: CDR1 SGHDT, CDR2 YYEEEE. The CDR3 protein is CASSLRVTGYSNQPQHF.